This T cell receptor beta chain was found in a study of CD8 T cells in ankylosing spondylitis. Study-wide findings and caveats: Disease-linked clones were reportedly significantly enriched in matched ankylosing spondylitis synovial fluid. Both synovial fluid and blood in reactive arthritis had previously been reported to carry some motif variants.

This clonotype was counted a few times. Its antigen is unknown. TCRdb reanalysed the 5' RACE reads using MiXCR and keeps one entry per CDR3 protein. The sample lists some 350,000 distinct CDR3 sequences; roughly 14% were seen once. Germline V CDR1 and CDR2: LNHNV, YYDKDF (reference sequence). This CDR3 comprises 20 residues. V dropped 2 bases and J dropped 0; count of bases not matched to a gene: 11. The chain uses TRBV15 and TRBJ2-3, with 13 bases that match TRBD2. The sequence was obtained from a male donor with ankylosing spondylitis or in good health (not recorded which). Sequencing was carried out using blood, either unsorted or a sorted T cell fraction (not recorded which). This chain's CDR3 is CATSRTPGLAGAFSTDTQYF. Written as DNA, the CDR3 is TGTGCCACCAGCAGAACTCCCGGACTAGCGGGAGCGTTTAGCACAGATACGCAGTATTTT.